This T cell receptor (beta chain) was retrieved from a study of T cell responses to AZD1222 COVID-19 vaccine. Study-wide findings and caveats: Baseline serology detected seropositivity in only a handful of AZD1222 recipients. Spike-specific TCR breadth and depth were elevated following two AZD1222 doses. Nearly half of spike-specific TCRs reportedly target variant regions that are unmutated in the B.1.351 and B.1.1.7 variants.

TCRdb's table, derived via immunoSEQ multiplex PCR, lists solely in-frame clones and lacks some. The table has over 150,000 clones, about nine tenths seen once. CDR1 and CDR2 (germline): MNHEY, SVGAGI. Losses at the gene ends were 7 bases for V and 4 bases for J; bases not matched to a gene: 10. The CDR3 extends over 15 amino acids. To note about this clone: Its antigen is currently unknown.

The receptor was isolated from an adult in good health. The rearrangement links TRBV6-5 to TRBJ2-7; 10 bases line up with TRBD1. This material consisted of peripheral blood, taken on day 0 of AZD1222 vaccination. In nucleotides, the CDR3 is TGTGCCAGCACCCAAACCGGGACAGGGGTGTACGAGCAGTACTTC. Translation gives CASTQTGTGVYEQYF.